This T cell receptor (beta chain) was captured by sequencing in a study of shared clonotypes between healthy human individuals. Donors, healthy HIV-negative adults, lacked recent acute infections or vaccinations. From germline, CDR1 is SGHTA and CDR2 FQGNSA. This CDR3 has 15 residues. Trimming cost V 2 bases and J 8 bases; bases outside gene matches: 9. The assay was run at deep level. The protocol was immunoSEQ multiplex PCR, while the TCRdb copy is restricted to in-frame clones and leaves out a portion. The sample holds over 1.5 million clones, 98% seen once. The rearrangement uses TRBV7-2 and TRBJ2-1; the match to TRBD2 covers 7 bases. This clonotype was obtained from a man under 40 in good health. Source material: naive CD4+ T cells sorted from blood. Indicated subset: CD45RA+ positively selected. The CDR3 loop is CASSLLVAGTDEQFF. The CDR3 DNA sequence: TGTGCCAGCAGCTTATTGGTAGCGGGTACGGATGAGCAGTTCTTC. Combining the CDR3 with reference TRBV7-2 and TRBJ2-1 gives the whole variable domain GAGVSQSPSNKVTEKGKDVELRCDPISGHTALYWYRQSLGQGLEFLIYFQGNSAPDKSGLPSDRFSAERTGGSVSTLTIQRTQQEDSAVYLCASSLLVAGTDEQFFGPGTRLTVL.